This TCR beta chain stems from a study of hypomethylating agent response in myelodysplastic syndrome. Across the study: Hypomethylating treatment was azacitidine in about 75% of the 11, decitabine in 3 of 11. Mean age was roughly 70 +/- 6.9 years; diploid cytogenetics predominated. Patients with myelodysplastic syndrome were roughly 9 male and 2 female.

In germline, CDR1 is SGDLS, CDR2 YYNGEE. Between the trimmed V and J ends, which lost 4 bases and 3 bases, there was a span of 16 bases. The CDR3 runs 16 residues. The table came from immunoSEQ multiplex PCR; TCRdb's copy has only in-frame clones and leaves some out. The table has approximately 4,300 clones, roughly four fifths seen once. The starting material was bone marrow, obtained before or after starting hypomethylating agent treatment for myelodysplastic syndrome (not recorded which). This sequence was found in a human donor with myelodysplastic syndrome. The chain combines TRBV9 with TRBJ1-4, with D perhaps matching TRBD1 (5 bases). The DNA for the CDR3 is TGTGCCAGCAGCCCGGAGGTCGGGGGGTCTAATGAAAAACTGTTTTTT. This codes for CASSPEVGGSNEKLFF.